Following are 16 T cell receptor beta chains from one sample sequenced in a study of regulatory and conventional T cells in RAG deficiency. Some clones are missing from TCRdb's copy, which holds only in-frame ones; the method was immunoSEQ multiplex PCR. The table shows more than 7,500 clones, with over 85% occurring only once. Blood CD4+ CD25-low CD127-high conventional T cells supplied the genomic DNA template. Sequenced sample: CD4+ effector T cells sorted from blood. These receptors were collected from a human donor with RAG deficiency presenting as severe combined immunodeficiency.

This rearrangement joins TRBV11-2 to TRBJ2-5; D remains ambiguous. Between the trimmed V and J ends, which lost 8 bases and 1 base, there was a span of 5 bases. The CDR3 totals 11 residues. Germline V gives CDR1 SGHAT, CDR2 FQNNGV. CDR3 loop: CASSTQETQYF. CDR3 nucleotides: TGTGCCAGCTCCACCCAAGAGACCCAGTACTTC.

The CDR3 nucleotides are TGTGCCTGGAGTGTACGGGCGTCCCCTCTTTATGGCTACACCTTC. It encodes CAWSVRASPLYGYTF. The chain couples TRBV30 to TRBJ1-2, with D uncertain. Germline V lookup: CDR1 GTSNPN, CDR2 SVGIG (reference sequence). CDR3 length: 15 residues. Trimming took 0 bases from V and 5 from J, leaving 16 bases between them.

V usage is TRBV19 and J usage is TRBJ2-1; TRBD1 might be the D (7 bases). The CDR3 loop spans 14 amino acids. The germline V and J ends were trimmed by 5 bases and 10 bases, with 18 bases remaining between them. Germline V CDR1 and CDR2: LNHDA, SQIVND (reference sequence). The CDR3 DNA reads as TGTGCCAGTAGTCCCCAGACAGGGCGGGGAGAGCAGTTCTTC. Amino acid sequence: CASSPQTGRGEQFF.

The V and J genes are TRBV6-5 and TRBJ1-2; D gene unclear. The CDR3 spans 15 residues. Looked up from germline, CDR1 is MNHEY and CDR2 is SVGAGI. V lost 0 bases to trimming and J lost 0 bases, with 8 bases between them. In DNA form, the CDR3 reads TGTGCCAGCAGTTACTCGACAAAAACTAACTATGGCTACACCTTC. Amino acid sequence: CASSYSTKTNYGYTF.

The genes are TRBV11-3 and TRBJ2-1; D is unresolved. The CDR3 runs to 13 residues. V lost 0 bases, J lost 6 bases, and 6 bases lay in between. Germline V gene data show CDR1 as SGHNT and CDR2 as YENEEA. CDR3 residues: CASSLDRANEQFF. CDR3 DNA sequence: TGTGCCAGCAGCTTAGATCGCGCCAATGAGCAGTTCTTC.

The genes are TRBV18 and TRBJ2-6, with a weak D call TRBD1 (5 bases). The CDR3 sequence is 18 residues long. Looked up from germline, CDR1 is KGHSH and CDR2 is LQKENI. V shed 2 bases and J shed 1 base, with 15 bases lying between them. The CDR3 DNA reads as TGTGCCAGCTCACCAGTCGCAGGGCAGAGGTCTGGGGCCAACGTCCTGACTTTC. This sequence encodes CASSPVAGQRSGANVLTF.

The chain couples TRBV27 to TRBJ2-5; 7 bases match TRBD1. Per germline, CDR1 MNHEY and CDR2 SMNVEV (reference sequence). J lost 5 bases, V lost 6 bases, and 9 bases had no gene match. The CDR3 length is 14 residues. CDR3 in DNA: TGTGCCAGCAGAGAATACAGGGGATTTGAGACCCAGTACTTC. Protein product: CASREYRGFETQYF.

The J gene is TRBJ2-6, the V gene TRBV5-1, with a weak D call TRBD1 (6 bases). Germline lookup yields CDR1 SGHRS and CDR2 YFSETQ. The CDR3 consists of 15 residues. The V gene lost 1 base and the J gene lost 4 bases, with 9 bases spanning the gap. Here the CDR3 reads CASSLTGSGANVLTF. CDR3 nucleotides: TGCGCCAGCAGCTTGACAGGGTCCGGGGCCAACGTCCTGACTTTC.

V is TRBV4-2 and J is TRBJ2-3; D call uncertain. This CDR3 has 15 amino acids. The ends were cut back, 4 bases at V and 2 bases at J, with 13 bases in the middle. Per the germline V gene, CDR1 is LGHNA and CDR2 is YNFKEQ. CDR3 DNA: TGTGCCAGCAGCCCAGGAGTCGGCCTCACAGATACGCAGTATTTT. As protein: CASSPGVGLTDTQYF.

The V and J genes are TRBV10-3 and TRBJ2-3; D not resolved. V lost 3 bases and J lost 2, with 3 bases in between. The length of the CDR3 is 12 residues. Germline values: CDR1 ENHRY, CDR2 SYGVKD. CDR3 protein: CAISDNTDTQYF. For the CDR3, the DNA is TGTGCCATCAGTGACAACACAGATACGCAGTATTTT.

This chain joins TRBV4-3 and TRBJ1-2; D uncertain. Germline loops: CDR1 LGHNA, CDR2 YSLEER. Trimming took off 1 base at V and 2 bases at J, with 11 bases between the two ends. The CDR3 is made up of 15 amino acids. In nucleotides, the CDR3 is TGCGCCAGCAGCCAAGGGGTTAACAGCAACTATGGCTACACCTTC. Encoded protein: CASSQGVNSNYGYTF.

The chain joins TRBV7-2 to TRBJ2-5; TRBD2 might be the D (5 bases). V was clipped by 4 bases and J by 1 base, with 10 bases between them. The CDR3 length is 14 residues. Germline lookup yields CDR1 SGHTA and CDR2 FQGNSA. The CDR3 DNA sequence: TGTGCCAGCAGCTCGGACGGACTCCAAGAGACCCAGTACTTC. Its translation: CASSSDGLQETQYF.

This chain connects TRBV4-2 to TRBJ2-3; D is possibly TRBD1 (6 bases). Germline lookup yields CDR1 LGHNA and CDR2 YNFKEQ. Trimming removed 3 bases from V and 0 bases from J, with 16 bases in between. The CDR3 has 17 amino acids. This chain's CDR3 is CASSQVDRYSSTDTQYF. The DNA of the CDR3 is TGTGCCAGCAGCCAGGTCGACAGGTACTCTAGCACAGATACGCAGTATTTT.

This chain links TRBV5-1 with TRBJ1-2, with 8 bases lining up with TRBD1. Unmatched junction bases numbered 3, after V lost 3 bases and J lost 5 bases. Germline CDR1 and CDR2: SGHRS and YFSETQ. The CDR3 spans 13 residues. The CDR3 loop reads CASSSQGAYGYTF. The CDR3 DNA is TGCGCCAGCAGCTCTCAGGGGGCGTATGGCTACACCTTC.

V and J are TRBV4-2 and TRBJ2-2; 12 positions match TRBD1. J gave up 7 bases and V 4 bases, and 10 bases lay outside the gene matches. Germline V gene lookup returns CDR1 LGHNA and CDR2 YNFKEQ. The CDR3 totals 17 residues. The CDR3 DNA sequence: TGTGCCAGCAGCCTCATCCTGGGACAGGGGGCGGTCGGGGAGCTGTTTTTT. Amino acid sequence: CASSLILGQGAVGELFF.

This clone was seen a handful of times. The genes are TRBV19 and TRBJ1-4; the match to TRBD1 covers 8 bases. V lost 3 bases and J lost 8; bases outside the gene matches: 5. The CDR3 length is 14 residues. Looked up from germline, CDR1 is LNHDA and CDR2 is SQIVND (reference sequence). The CDR3 protein is CASSIRGLQEKLFF. As DNA, the CDR3 is TGTGCCAGTAGTATCAGGGGGCTTCAGGAAAAACTGTTTTTT.